The TCR beta chain under discussion was sequenced for a study of blood T cell repertoires in COVID-19 (TCRdb year 2020). At the level of the whole study: Samples from collaborators originated in the United States, Italy and Spain and spanned both the acute and convalescent phases of COVID-19. The material from the prospective study consisted of cDNA or gDNA derived from T cells, B-cell-depleted T cells, or PBMCs. Deeply sampled blood TCRbeta repertoires from subjects exposed to, actively infected with, or recovered from COVID-19 were included in the dataset. A freely available public database, intended as a resource for researchers studying the immune response to SARS-CoV-2, is where the repertoires were released. Samples came from the ongoing ImmuneRACE study (first 160 participants) plus 1,254 subjects from 6 global collaborators. The sample metadata nearly always contained a de-identified subject ID, COVID-19 status, age in years and sex. HLA class I and class II types, where available, came from metadata supplied by the sample provider rather than from assay-based typing.

Study-wide conclusions, independent of this receptor: The amount of clinical and demographic metadata varied by source and participant and was provided uncurated.

Whole blood was collected in K2EDTA tubes by collaborating institutions according to the institutions' own protocols. For TCRbeta analysis, collaborators shipped samples as frozen whole blood, isolated PBMCs, or DNA extracted from either of those sample types. TCRbeta CDR3 regions were amplified from genomic DNA using the immunoSEQ Assay, a bias-controlled multiplex PCR. The study's own analysis went as follows. The number of nucleated cells in each sample was estimated by amplification of reference gene primers within the assay. To quantify the absolute abundance of each unique TCRbeta CDR3 rearrangement, sequence reads were collapsed and filtered. For each sample, productive Simpson clonality was calculated as the square root of Simpson's diversity index over productive rearrangements. This is the immuneACCESS table as TCRdb keeps it, with only in-frame sequences that have V and J called. A part of the clones is gone; compared with another copy, unresolved V genes explain less than half, and the rest is unexplained. The V and J calls and the clone size are those of that table, but D and trimming were determined from the DNA. A total of roughly 120,000 clones appear in this sample, approximately 86% of them only once. The top ten clones comprise roughly 4.5% of the sample.

Details on this clone: Its antigen specificity is not known. Per-base qualities were not stored, and no clone one base away is much larger.

Sequencing was performed on peripheral blood. The source of this sequence is a man aged 35-49 years with acute or convalescent COVID-19.

The nucleotide sequence is TGTGCCAGTAGTATTTACGGCCGGCAGGAATATGGCTACACCTTC. Its amino acids are CASSIYGRQEYGYTF. The chain couples TRBV19 to TRBJ1-2; the D gene is unclear. The V and J ends are trimmed by 3 bases and 5 bases, leaving 16 bases between them. From the cysteine up to the phenylalanine, the CDR3 has a length of 15 residues. The kept DNA is CDR3 alone, 45 bases in frame from the first base. Looking up the germline V gene (reference sequence) yields CDR1 LNHDA and CDR2 SQIVND. The CDR3, completed at both ends by the reference TRBV19 and TRBJ1-2 genes, gives the full variable domain DGGITQSPKYLFRKEGQNVTLSCEQNLNHDAMYWYRQDPGQGLRLIYYSQIVNDFQKGDIAEGYSVSREKKESFPLTVTSAQKNPTAFYLCASSIYGRQEYGYTFGSGTRLTVV.